A selection of T cell receptor beta chains follows, all from one sample in a study of shared clonotypes between healthy human individuals. Profiled with immunoSEQ multiplex PCR; TCRdb holds only in-frame clones, not every one. The repertoire holds 450,000 to 500,000 clones, with less than 80% as singletons. Sequences were obtained from PBMCs. These receptor sequences come from a woman between 40 and 50 years old in good health. Some clones in this sample may be carry-over from other donors' samples. Both conserved end residues are trimmed from each CDR3. The order of the fields is CDR3 protein, V gene, J gene, D gene. D genes are given only for firm matches.

CDR3: ASSFGGADTGELF
V: TRBV5-1
J: TRBJ2-2
D: -

CDR3: ARLTDTQY
V: TRBV7-9
J: TRBJ2-3
D: -

CDR3: ASTGLAGYNEQF
V: TRBV2
J: TRBJ2-1
D: TRBD2

CDR3: ASMRDSIISSYEQY
V: TRBV2
J: TRBJ2-7
D: -

CDR3: AAGQRGGTNEAF
V: TRBV30
J: TRBJ1-1
D: -

CDR3: ASSFNSLQETQY
V: TRBV5-1
J: TRBJ2-5
D: -

CDR3: ASSLDRGGVSYNEQF
V: TRBV11-2
J: TRBJ2-1
D: -

CDR3: ASMASGSGEQY
V: TRBV2
J: TRBJ2-7
D: TRBD2

CDR3: AISEGTQETQY
V: TRBV10-3
J: TRBJ2-5
D: -

CDR3: ASSTPEGHTNYGYT
V: TRBV6-6
J: TRBJ1-2
D: -

CDR3: SAQNYGYT
V: TRBV20-1
J: TRBJ1-2
D: -

CDR3: ASSQWPGLAGEDDTQY
V: TRBV4-1
J: TRBJ2-3
D: TRBD2

CDR3: AYKHSGNTIY
V: TRBV30
J: TRBJ1-3
D: -

CDR3: AGQGGDGNTIY
V: TRBV6-1
J: TRBJ1-3
D: -

CDR3: SVLSGTIGEQF
V: TRBV29-1
J: TRBJ2-1
D: TRBD2

CDR3: ASSPGLAMFSGANVLT
V: TRBV7-3
J: TRBJ2-6
D: TRBD2

CDR3: ASSWRDTEAF
V: TRBV19
J: TRBJ1-1
D: -

CDR3: ASSLAVAGIYEQY
V: TRBV11-2
J: TRBJ2-7
D: TRBD2

CDR3: ASSLRGVRDEQY
V: TRBV27
J: TRBJ2-7
D: -

CDR3: ASSQEAATGETQY
V: TRBV4-2
J: TRBJ2-5
D: -

CDR3: ASSLRLAGAAGELF
V: TRBV7-3
J: TRBJ2-2
D: TRBD2

CDR3: ASSSGSRGYNEQF
V: TRBV5-1
J: TRBJ2-1
D: -

CDR3: ASSFLRQGQYGYT
V: TRBV28
J: TRBJ1-2
D: TRBD1

CDR3: ASSRQGCETQY
V: TRBV7-6
J: TRBJ2-5
D: -

CDR3: ASSMLATGELF
V: TRBV19
J: TRBJ2-2
D: -

CDR3: ASSLVGANTGELF
V: TRBV13
J: TRBJ2-2
D: -

CDR3: ASSLRQGAWEQY
V: TRBV27
J: TRBJ2-7
D: TRBD1

CDR3: ASSPGQGAGTNTEAF
V: TRBV7-2
J: TRBJ1-1
D: TRBD1

CDR3: ASRATGGTEAF
V: TRBV2
J: TRBJ1-1
D: -

CDR3: ASSANSLAGPVGNEQF
V: TRBV9
J: TRBJ2-1
D: TRBD2

CDR3: ASSERAGGPSGSYNEQF
V: TRBV10-2
J: TRBJ2-1
D: TRBD2

CDR3: ASSSLGQETQY
V: TRBV7-9
J: TRBJ2-5
D: -

CDR3: ASSEEAGSSGANVLT
V: TRBV2
J: TRBJ2-6
D: -

CDR3: ASSGQFLNEKLF
V: TRBV6-1
J: TRBJ1-4
D: -

CDR3: ASGSSGTTDTQY
V: TRBV9
J: TRBJ2-3
D: TRBD2

CDR3: ASSLGAGFGSYEQY
V: TRBV7-8
J: TRBJ2-7
D: -

CDR3: AITPGGRSTEAF
V: TRBV10-3
J: TRBJ1-1
D: -

CDR3: ASSWSGEGEQY
V: TRBV27
J: TRBJ2-7
D: -

CDR3: ASSPTSGNYNEQF
V: TRBV5-1
J: TRBJ2-1
D: TRBD2

CDR3: ASSSGGTGAYEQY
V: TRBV11-3
J: TRBJ2-7
D: TRBD1

CDR3: ATSRVGSTGELF
V: TRBV15
J: TRBJ2-2
D: -

CDR3: ASSQDPPGSNQPQH
V: TRBV4-1
J: TRBJ1-5
D: -

CDR3: AWGQGDTEAF
V: TRBV30
J: TRBJ1-1
D: TRBD1

CDR3: ASSLSSNQPQH
V: TRBV5-5
J: TRBJ1-5
D: -

CDR3: SVVRDYEQY
V: TRBV29-1
J: TRBJ2-7
D: -